This TCR beta chain comes out of a study of identical twins. Study outcomes and limitations: Memory repertoires showed no such pattern, whereas abundant cord blood beta clonotypes carried fewer insertions. Where out-of-frame alpha sequences were twin-shared, they showed excess low generation probability. Interpretation of the results relied on cross-sectional statistical analysis and not on following the same donors.

Template switching introduced a universal primer site, and the cDNA bore unique molecular identifiers. TCRdb processed the 5' RACE reads anew with MiXCR; each CDR3 protein has one entry. The data show 400,000 or so distinct CDR3 sequences, about 10% seen once. CDR1 is MNHNY and CDR2 is SVGAGI in the germline V gene (reference sequence). The CDR3 is 15 residues long. The V end was cut by 6 bases, the J end by 3 bases, with 16 bases between. Concerning this clonotype: The antigen is undetermined.

The sequenced sample consisted of naive T cells sorted from blood. The sequence came from a woman between 50 and 59 years old in good health. V gene TRBV6-6 combines with J gene TRBJ2-3; D gene ambiguous. The CDR3 here is CASSSIHGSTDTQYF. For the CDR3, the DNA is TGTGCCAGCAGCTCCATTCACGGGTCAACAGATACGCAGTATTTT.